Here is one T cell receptor (beta chain) with its context. The data were obtained in a study of blood T cell repertoires in COVID-19. About the study: Both acute and convalescent COVID-19 samples were obtained from the United States, Italy and Spain. PBMCs, B-cell-depleted T cells, or T cells were the source of the cDNA or gDNA that made up the material.

In the original workflow: Researchers report that nucleated cell counts were estimated from reference gene primer amplification. The table came from immunoSEQ multiplex PCR; TCRdb's copy has only in-frame clones and leaves some out. V, J and clone size reflect that table, while D and trimming were determined from the DNA. The sample includes 65,000 to 100,000 clones, 70% to 85% seen only once; the top ten take approximately 14%. Sequenced input: peripheral blood. The receptor's source is a human donor in a cohort sampled during active COVID-19.

The CDR3 sequence: CASSSEGVGYGYTF. The CDR3 region has the DNA TGTGCCAGCTCTAGCGAGGGAGTGGGCTATGGCTACACCTTC. The V call is TRBV18, the J call TRBJ1-2; D gene ambiguous. The CDR3 length is 14 residues. Trimming pared 6 bases from V and 4 bases from J, leaving 15 bases between. From germline, CDR1 is KGHSH and CDR2 LQKENI.